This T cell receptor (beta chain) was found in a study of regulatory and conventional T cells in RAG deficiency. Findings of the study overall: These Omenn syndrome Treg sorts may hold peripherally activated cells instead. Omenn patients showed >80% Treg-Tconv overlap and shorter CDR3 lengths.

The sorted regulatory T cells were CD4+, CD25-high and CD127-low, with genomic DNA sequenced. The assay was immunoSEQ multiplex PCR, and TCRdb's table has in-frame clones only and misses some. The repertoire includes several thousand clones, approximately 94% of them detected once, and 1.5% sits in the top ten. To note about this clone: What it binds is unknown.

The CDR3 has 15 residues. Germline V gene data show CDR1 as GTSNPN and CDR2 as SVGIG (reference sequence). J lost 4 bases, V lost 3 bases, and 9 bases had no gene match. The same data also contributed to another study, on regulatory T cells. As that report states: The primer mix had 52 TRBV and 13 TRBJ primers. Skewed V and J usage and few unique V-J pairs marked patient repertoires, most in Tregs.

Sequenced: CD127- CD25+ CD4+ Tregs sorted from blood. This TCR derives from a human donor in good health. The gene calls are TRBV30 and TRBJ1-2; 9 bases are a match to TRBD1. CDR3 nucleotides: TGTGCCTGGAGGGGCCTCGCGGACAGGGGCTATGGCTACACCTTC. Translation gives CAWRGLADRGYGYTF. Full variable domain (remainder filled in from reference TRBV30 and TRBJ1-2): SQTIHQWPATLVQPVGSPLSLECTVEGTSNPNLYWYRQAAGRGLQLLFYSVGIGQISSEVPQNLSASRPQDRQFILSSKKLLLSDSGFYLCAWRGLADRGYGYTFGSGTRLTVV.